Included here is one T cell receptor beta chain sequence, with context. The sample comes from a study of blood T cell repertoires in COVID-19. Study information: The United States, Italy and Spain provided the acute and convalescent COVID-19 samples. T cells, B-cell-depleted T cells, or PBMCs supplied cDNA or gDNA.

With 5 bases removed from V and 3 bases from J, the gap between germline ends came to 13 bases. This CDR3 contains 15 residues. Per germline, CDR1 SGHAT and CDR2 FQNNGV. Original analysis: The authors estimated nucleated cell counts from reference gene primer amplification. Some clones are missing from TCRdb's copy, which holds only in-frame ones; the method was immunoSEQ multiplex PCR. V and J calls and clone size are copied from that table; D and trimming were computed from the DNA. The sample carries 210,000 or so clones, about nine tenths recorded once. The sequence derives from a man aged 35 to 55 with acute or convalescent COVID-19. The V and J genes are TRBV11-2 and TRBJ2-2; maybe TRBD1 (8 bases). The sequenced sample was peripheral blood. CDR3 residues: CASSQRDRYTGELFF. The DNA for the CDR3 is TGTGCCAGCAGCCAGCGGGACAGGTACACCGGGGAGCTGTTTTTT. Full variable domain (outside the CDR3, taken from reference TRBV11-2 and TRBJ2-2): EAGVAQSPRYKIIEKRQSVAFWCNPISGHATLYWYQQILGQGPKLLIQFQNNGVVDDSQLPKDRFSAERLKGVDSTLKIQPAKLEDSAVYLCASSQRDRYTGELFFGEGSRLTVL.